This T cell receptor (beta chain) emerged from a study of T-cell memory formation after mild COVID-19. Whole-study findings and limits: Day 15 to 85 contractors were CD4/CD8 balanced; later expanders leaned CD4+. CD4+ contracting clones lay mainly in CM and EM, CD8+ ones in EMRA.

A remark on this clonotype: Its specificity is unknown.

V gave up 1 base and J gave up 5 bases; unmatched junction bases: 11. Germline loops: CDR1 LNHDA, CDR2 SQIVND (reference sequence). The CDR3 is 17 amino acids. Constant-segment-primed 5'RACE gave TCR alpha and TCR beta cDNA libraries with sample barcodes and UMIs. TCRdb called the 5' RACE reads again in MiXCR, with one record for every CDR3 protein. The profile covers around 250,000 distinct CDR3 sequences, with approximately 9% appearing a single time and 22% taken by the ten largest. The chain has TRBV19 and TRBJ2-3; TRBD2 agrees at 8 bases. The sequence was obtained from a man in his late teens or twenties who had mild COVID-19 (a few samples of this study predate the infection). Cell type and time point are not known. Sequencing used PBMCs or a T cell subset sorted from them (not recorded which). CDR3 sequence: CASSIGTSLILGDTQYF. DNA of the CDR3: TGTGCCAGTAGTATAGGGACTAGCCTCATCTTGGGAGATACGCAGTATTTT.